Given below is one TCR beta chain in context. Its antigen is currently unknown. This sample was included in a study of shared clonotypes between healthy human individuals. Measured with immunoSEQ multiplex PCR; TCRdb has only the in-frame clones, and not every one. The repertoire consists of roughly 1 million clones, with roughly 80% occurring once and the leading ten covering roughly 1.4%. This CDR3 has 20 amino acids. Germline values: CDR1 SGHRS, CDR2 YFSETQ. Losses at the gene ends were 1 base for V and 0 bases for J; bases not matched to a gene: 12. General observations from the study: Genetic and exposure-history diversity was limited by the small donor number.

The chain couples TRBV5-1 to TRBJ2-2, with 10 bases matching TRBD1. Material: memory CD4+ T cells sorted from blood. The subset denotes: CD45RA-negative fraction. This sequence originates from a man between 18 and 35 years old in good health. The CDR3 nucleotides are TGCGCCAGCAGCTTGATTCCCGGGACAGGGGCGCGGGCGAACACCGGGGAGCTGTTTTTT. Translating it yields CASSLIPGTGARANTGELFF.